A single sample gave rise to the 29 T cell receptor beta chains below, sequenced in a study of tumor-infiltrating lymphocytes in primary liver carcinoma. RNA was extracted from whole blood without cell sorting, alongside germline DNA. cDNA specific to TCR beta was made from roughly 500 ng of total RNA, with a constant-region primer employed for priming. Three rounds of nested multiplex PCR with slightly modified ARM-PCR produced TCR beta libraries. The two initial PCR rounds, roughly 9 cycles each, used TRBV1-TRBV30 forward and C-beta reverse primers. Each CDR3 protein is one row after TCRdb ran MiXCR on the multiplex PCR reads. The sample has roughly 330,000 distinct CDR3 sequences, less than 65% seen once. Input material: peripheral blood. The receptors stem from a man aged 35 to 55 with primary liver carcinoma and hepatitis B virus infection.

The table lists this clonotype with a few counts. The V call is TRBV7-2, the J call TRBJ2-5; 10 bases map to TRBD2. CDR1 is SGHTA, CDR2 FQGNSA, per germline. This CDR3 comprises 15 residues. V lost 3 bases, J lost 5 bases, and 6 bases stayed unmatched. The DNA of the CDR3 is TGTGCCAGCAGCTTCCCAGCGGGAGGGACGGAGACCCAGTACTTC. Its translation: CASSFPAGGTETQYF.

In the case of this clonotype: Its ends do not fully match the called genes, so a read error is possible. CDR3 protein: CTSSLDLESPLHF. CDR3 DNA: TGTACCAGCAGCCTAGATCTGGAGTCACCCCTCCACTTT. The rearrangement uses TRBV11-2 and TRBJ1-6; no firm D call. This CDR3 spans 13 amino acids. Germline CDR1 and CDR2: SGHAT and FQNNGV.

Notes on this clonotype: One junction end does not reproduce the germline sequence, and a read error may be involved. This chain joins TRBV11-2 and TRBJ2-2; D remains unclear. The germline gives CDR1 SGHAT, CDR2 FQNNGV. The CDR3 extends over 15 amino acids. The chain's CDR3 is CASSLVSFNTGELFF. The CDR3 nucleotides read TGTGCCAGCAGCTTAGTTTCCTTCAACACTGGGGAGCTGTTTTTT.

As to this clonotype: An end of the junction differs from the germline gene, which may be a read error. The chain has TRBV11-2 and TRBJ1-5, with 9 positions matching TRBD1. The germline V gene encodes CDR1 SGHAT and CDR2 FQNNGV. The CDR3 has 16 amino acids. As DNA, the CDR3 is TGTGCCAGAAGCTTGGGGGACAGGGTAACCAATAAGCCCCAGCATTTT. It encodes CARSLGDRVTNKPQHF. Full variable domain (outside the CDR3, taken from reference TRBV11-2 and TRBJ1-5): EAGVAQSPRYKIIEKRQSVAFWCNPISGHATLYWYQQILGQGPKLLIQFQNNGVVDDSQLPKDRFSAERLKGVDSTLKIQPAKLEDSAVYLCARSLGDRVTNKPQHFGDGTRLSIL.

The CDR3 region is CASSFTGEDEQYF. As DNA, the CDR3 is TGTGCCAGCAGCTTTACGGGAGAGGACGAGCAGTACTTC. This chain connects TRBV5-4 to TRBJ2-7, with D perhaps TRBD2 (6 bases). CDR1 is SGHNT, CDR2 YYREEE, per germline (reference sequence). This CDR3 contains 13 residues. With 2 bases removed from V and 5 bases from J, the gap between germline ends came to 11 bases.

This clonotype was recorded many times. The chain is built from TRBV5-4 and TRBJ2-1; D unclear. Germline V lookup: CDR1 SGHNT, CDR2 YYREEE (reference sequence). V lost 0 bases and J lost 10, with 14 bases in between. The CDR3 totals 14 residues. In nucleotides, the CDR3 is TGTGCCAGCAGCTTGGGTATTTTGCGGAACGAGCAGTTCTTC. Translated, it gives CASSLGILRNEQFF.

In regard to this clonotype: One end of the junction varies from germline; a read error may be responsible. This rearrangement joins TRBV11-1 to TRBJ2-7; D is unresolved. Germline loops: CDR1 SGHAT, CDR2 FQDESV (reference sequence). This CDR3 region has 14 residues. CDR3 protein: CASSSRGNNCEPYF. The CDR3 DNA sequence: TGTGCCAGCAGTTCAAGAGGAAATAACTGCGAGCCGTACTTC.

This clonotype was detected ten times or more. The V call is TRBV6-5, the J call TRBJ2-7, with D perhaps given as TRBD1 or TRBD2 (5 bases each). V was trimmed by 0 bases and J by 5 bases, leaving 11 bases between them. The germline V gene encodes CDR1 MNHEY and CDR2 SVGAGI. This CDR3 has 14 amino acids. The DNA of the CDR3 is TGTGCCAGCAGTTACTCGAGGGGAAACCACGAGCAGTACTTC. It translates to CASSYSRGNHEQYF.

Remarks on this clonotype: Germline is not matched at one junction end, which may reflect a read error. The genes are TRBV6-2 or TRBV6-3 and TRBJ1-5; weak D call: TRBD1 (6 bases). The CDR3 runs 17 residues. Germline assignment: CDR1 MNHEY and CDR2 SVGEGT. This CDR3 reads CASSYSPYRDSTQPQHF. For the CDR3, the DNA is TGTGCCAGCAGTTACTCCCCTTACAGGGATAGCACTCAGCCCCAGCATTTT.

The chain recombines TRBV5-1 with TRBJ2-1; 10 bases map to TRBD2. V dropped 0 bases and J dropped 9; count of bases not matched to a gene: 6. The CDR3 sequence is 15 residues long. Germline V lookup: CDR1 SGHRS, CDR2 YFSETQ. The CDR3 coding sequence is TGCGCCAGCAGCTTGGCGTGTCTAGCGGGAGTTGAGCAGTTCTTC. Residues: CASSLACLAGVEQFF. The complete variable domain, with remaining parts taken from reference TRBV5-1 and TRBJ2-1, reads KAGVTQTPRYLIKTRGQQVTLSCSPISGHRSVSWYQQTPGQGLQFLFEYFSETQRNKGNFPGRFSGRQFSNSRSEMNVSTLELGDSALYLCASSLACLAGVEQFFGPGTRLTVL.

The CDR3 DNA reads TGTGCCAGCAGCTTAGGGGCGGTGCCCGGCCCTGGGGCCAACGTCCTGACTTTC. It yields the protein CASSLGAVPGPGANVLTF. The chain employs TRBV11-2 and TRBJ2-6; D unclear. The CDR3 consists of 18 residues. Trimming took off 1 base at V and 2 bases at J, with 15 bases between the two ends. Germline V gene lookup returns CDR1 SGHAT and CDR2 FQNNGV.

The chain recombines TRBV28 with TRBJ1-1, with 7 bases matching TRBD1. The CDR3 is 15 amino acids. V lost 3 bases, J lost 2 bases, and 6 bases stayed unmatched. Germline lookup yields CDR1 MDHEN and CDR2 SYDVKM. CDR3: CASSFPTGTNTEAFF. DNA of the CDR3: TGTGCCAGCAGTTTTCCGACAGGGACAAACACTGAAGCTTTCTTT.

The chain links TRBV6-5 to TRBJ2-7; tentatively, D is TRBD2 (7 bases). The germline V and J ends were trimmed by 6 bases and 6 bases, with 12 bases remaining between them. Germline V gives CDR1 MNHEY, CDR2 SVGAGI. There are 12 residues in the CDR3. As DNA, the CDR3 is TGTGCCAGCAGGGAAGGGGGGGGCGAGCAGTACTTC. Its translation: CASREGGGEQYF.

In nucleotides, the CDR3 is TGTGCCAGCAGCTCTCGTGCTCCCCAAGCCTACGAGCAGTACTTC. Its protein product is CASSSRAPQAYEQYF. The chain uses TRBV11-2 and TRBJ2-7; D not resolved. CDR3 size: 15 residues. V lost 4 bases and J lost 2, with 15 bases in between. Germline CDR1 reads SGHAT; CDR2 reads FQNNGV.

A remark on this clonotype: Possible read error: a much larger clone is one base away. This chain connects TRBV6-2 or TRBV6-3 to TRBJ1-1; the D is unclear. Germline V gene sequence: CDR1 MNHEY, CDR2 SVGEGT. This CDR3 region has 13 residues. V was trimmed by 8 bases and J by 5 bases, leaving 15 bases between them. CDR3 protein: CASHRGPGTEAFF. CDR3 DNA: TGTGCCAGCCATCGGGGTCCGGGAACTGAAGCTTTCTTT.

The chain couples TRBV5-1 to TRBJ2-5, with D tentatively TRBD1 or TRBD2 (5 bases each). This CDR3 comprises 12 residues. Germline V gene lookup returns CDR1 SGHRS and CDR2 YFSETQ. Between the trimmed V and J ends, which lost 0 bases and 5 bases, there was a span of 5 bases. CDR3 coding DNA: TGCGCCAGCAGCTTGGGGGACGAGACCCAGTACTTC. Amino acid sequence: CASSLGDETQYF.

This chain uses TRBV7-3 with TRBJ2-1; 9 positions agree with TRBD1. Trimming at V came to 10 bases and at J to 6 bases, leaving 7 bases not matched to a gene. CDR1 and CDR2 (germline): SGHTA, FQGTGA. This CDR3 contains 13 residues. CDR3 protein: CANSRDRVNEQFF. CDR3 coding DNA: TGTGCCAACAGTCGGGACAGGGTCAATGAGCAGTTCTTC.

The chain has TRBV6-2 or TRBV6-3 and TRBJ2-1; 8 nucleotides line up with TRBD2. The CDR3 totals 13 residues. V lost 6 bases and J lost 8; bases outside the gene matches: 6. Germline V gene sequence: CDR1 MNHEY, CDR2 SVGEGT. Here the CDR3 reads CASRSPGGDEQFF. The CDR3 DNA is TGTGCCAGCAGAAGCCCGGGAGGGGATGAGCAGTTCTTC.

Note on this clonotype: A clone one base away is much larger, so this may be a read error. The V and J genes are TRBV6-2 or TRBV6-3 and TRBJ2-4; D assignment may be TRBD1 or TRBD2 (5 bases each). The germline V gene has CDR1 MNHEY and CDR2 SVGEGT. CDR3 length equals 18 residues. V shed 4 bases and J shed 2 bases, with 21 bases lying between them. The CDR3 sequence is CASSSRRDVPLTKNIQYF. CDR3 nucleotide sequence: TGTGCCAGCAGTTCCCGTAGGGACGTCCCACTAACCAAAAACATTCAGTACTTC.

As to this clonotype: Its ends do not fully match the called genes, so a read error is possible. The V call is TRBV29-1, the J call TRBJ1-1; no reliable D call. The CDR3 consists of 13 residues. The V gene's germline CDR1 is SQVTM and CDR2 ANQGSEA. The CDR3 loop reads CSVDKGLSTDAFF. The CDR3 DNA reads as TGCAGCGTCGATAAGGGCTTGAGCACTGATGCTTTCTTT.

This clonotype was observed many times. The rearrangement links TRBV29-1 to TRBJ2-1; 14 nucleotides line up with TRBD2. The CDR3 totals 15 residues. Germline assignment: CDR1 SQVTM and CDR2 ANQGSEA. Trimming at V came to 7 bases and at J to 3 bases, leaving 5 bases not matched to a gene. As DNA, the CDR3 is TGCAGCGGCGGGACTAGCGGGAGTGGCTACAATGAGCAGTTCTTC. Its translation: CSGGTSGSGYNEQFF.

Concerning this clonotype: At one boundary the junction diverges from the germline segment, which might be a read error. The chain is built from TRBV11-3 and TRBJ2-1, with D possibly called TRBD1 or TRBD2 (5 bases each). Per germline, CDR1 SGHNT and CDR2 YENEEA. This CDR3 is 15 amino acids long. This CDR3 is CAGRRTSRDVYEQFF. The CDR3 DNA reads as TGTGCCGGCAGGCGTACCTCACGGGACGTCTATGAGCAGTTCTTC.

The sample holds many counts of this clonotype. The V gene is TRBV29-1, the J gene TRBJ1-1; 11 bases are a match to TRBD1. CDR3 length: 12 amino acids. The trim removed 6 bases at V and 10 bases at J, leaving 7 bases unmatched. Germline values: CDR1 SQVTM, CDR2 ANQGSEA. The chain's CDR3 is CSVARDRGLAFF. CDR3 in DNA: TGCAGCGTCGCCAGGGACAGGGGGTTAGCTTTCTTT.

In regard to this clonotype: One junction end does not reproduce the germline sequence, and a read error may be involved. The V call is TRBV30, the J call TRBJ1-2; no clear D. The CDR3 is 13 amino acids. From germline, CDR1 is GTSNPN and CDR2 SVGIG (reference sequence). The CDR3 loop reads CAWSVKVRYGCTF. The CDR3 bases are TGTGCCTGGAGTGTAAAGGTACGCTATGGCTGCACCTTC.

This clonotype has just one count. This chain joins TRBV11-3 and TRBJ1-1; D remains unclear. Germline V gene sequence: CDR1 SGHNT, CDR2 YENEEA. Trimming removed 0 bases at V and 14 bases at J, with 19 bases between. The CDR3 has 14 residues. CDR3 bases: TGTGCCAGCAGCTTAGATCACTATAGCACTGAAACATTCTTT. It codes for CASSLDHYSTETFF.

Points on this clonotype: This clone may be a read error of a much larger clone one base away. The chain combines TRBV10-2 with TRBJ1-3, with TRBD1 matching over 7 bases. Germline assignment: CDR1 WSHSY and CDR2 SAAADI. This CDR3 contains 14 residues. Losses at the gene ends were 6 bases for V and 4 bases for J; bases not matched to a gene: 6. The CDR3 DNA reads as TGCGCCAGCAGCGACAACAGGGGAGGAAACACCATATATTTT. This translates into CASSDNRGGNTIYF.

This clonotype was detected a few times. The V call is TRBV5-1, the J call TRBJ2-7; possibly TRBD1 for D (6 bases). CDR3 length: 15 residues. Trimming left V 3 bases short and J 0 bases short, with 13 bases between. Germline CDR1 SGHRS, CDR2 YFSETQ. The DNA of the CDR3 is TGCGCCAGCAGCTCACGGGACATCCTCTCCTACGAGCAGTACTTC. Protein: CASSSRDILSYEQYF.

As to this clonotype: The junction departs from the called germline gene at one end, perhaps through a read error. The V and J genes are TRBV6-5 and TRBJ2-1, with 9 bases that match TRBD1. The CDR3 sequence is 14 residues long. From germline, CDR1 is MNHEY and CDR2 SVGAGI. This CDR3 is CASSYADRGHEQLF. In DNA form, the CDR3 reads TGTGCCAGCAGTTACGCGGACAGGGGACATGAGCAGCTCTTC.

The rearrangement links TRBV28 to TRBJ2-7; D remains ambiguous. This CDR3 is 11 amino acids long. Trimming took 5 bases from V and 3 from J, leaving 5 bases between them. The germline gives CDR1 MDHEN, CDR2 SYDVKM. The DNA for the CDR3 is TGTGCCAGCAGTCCTTTCTACGAGCAGTACTTC. Encoded protein: CASSPFYEQYF.